This T cell receptor beta chain appears in the sequencing data of a study of blood T cell repertoires in COVID-19. For the study at large: Sample material is recorded as cDNA or gDNA derived from T cells, B-cell-depleted T cells, or PBMCs.

Trimming removed 5 bases from V and 8 bases from J; junction bases left unmatched: 9. Per the germline V gene, CDR1 is GTSNPN and CDR2 is SVGIG (reference sequence). The CDR3 is 14 residues long. Generated by immunoSEQ multiplex PCR, the TCRdb table keeps only in-frame clones and is missing some. Among approximately 440,000 clones listed, about 91% were seen once. Sequencing input: peripheral blood. The receptor's source is a woman between 50 and 59 years old with COVID-19, enrolled during active disease. This chain links TRBV30 with TRBJ2-1, with 10 nucleotides matching TRBD1. CDR3: CAWCPGTGDYEQFF. The CDR3 DNA reads TGTGCCTGGTGCCCCGGGACAGGGGACTATGAGCAGTTCTTC.